The clone carrying this T cell receptor beta chain has at least ten counts. The antigen remains undetermined. No treatment had been given to any patient before thyroid surgery. Germline V gives CDR1 SQVTM, CDR2 ANQGSEA. The CDR3 sequence is 12 residues long. V lost 5 bases to trimming and J lost 8 bases, with 13 bases between them. Original handling: A papillary thyroid cancer distant-metastasis classifier was built from CDR3 differences across clinicopathological groups. With MiXCR, TCRdb reprocessed the PCR reads. The authors' filters were not applied to this entry. The data show 30,000 to 40,000 clones, 20% to 25% seen once. The sample is drawn from a study of metastatic and nonmetastatic thyroid tumors. Overall study: Repertoires were compared across blood and tumor or nodule tissue from malignant and benign thyroid patients.

Study-wide findings and caveats: Benign nodules reportedly had significantly lower TCR beta diversity than malignant thyroid tumors in blood and tumor.

The sequencing input was tumor tissue. The receptor's source is a male donor with papillary thyroid cancer or a benign thyroid nodule (not recorded which). Some clones in this sample may be carry-over from other donors' samples. V and J are TRBV29-1 and TRBJ2-4; the D gene could be TRBD1 or TRBD2 (7 bases each). DNA for the CDR3: TGCAGCGTTTTGTCAGGGGGGGACATTCAGTACTTC. It codes for CSVLSGGDIQYF.